This passage covers 29 T cell receptor beta chains from one sample sequenced in a study of cytomegalovirus exposure and HLA in healthy donors. Primers included in the PCR were 60 Vbeta and 13 Jbeta primers. Produced via immunoSEQ multiplex PCR; TCRdb's table is partial and in-frame only. The data show about 130,000 clones, more than 8% seen once. Sample: PBMCs. These receptors came from a middle-aged man in good health and CMV-seronegative.

V and J are TRBV14 and TRBJ1-1; a weak D match, TRBD1 (5 bases). Trimming removed 0 bases at V and 4 bases at J, with 9 bases between. The germline CDR1 and CDR2 sequences are SGHDN and FVKESK. This CDR3 has 14 residues. The DNA for the CDR3 is TGTGCCAGCAGCCAAGAGCGGGGGGTCACTGAAGCTTTCTTT. Amino acid sequence: CASSQERGVTEAFF. Combining the CDR3 with reference TRBV14 and TRBJ1-1 gives the whole variable domain EAGVTQFPSHSVIEKGQTVTLRCDPISGHDNLYWYRRVMGKEIKFLLHFVKESKQDESGMPNNRFLAERTGGTYSTLKVQPAELEDSGVYFCASSQERGVTEAFFGQGTRLTVV.

This clone has more than one count but fewer than ten. An end of the junction does not agree with germline; a read error may underlie this. The chain combines TRBV11-2 with TRBJ2-7; 8 nucleotides match TRBD1. This CDR3 is built from 15 residues. Germline CDR1 SGHAT, CDR2 FQNNGV. CDR3: CASSPQRTGSYEQYF. CDR3 nucleotide sequence: TGCGCCAGCAGCCCTCAACGGACAGGGTCCTACGAGCAGTACTTC.

V and J are TRBV9 and TRBJ1-2; 8 nucleotides line up with TRBD1. Looked up from germline, CDR1 is SGDLS and CDR2 is YYNGEE. This CDR3 region has 14 residues. The J segment lost 3 bases and the V segment lost 3 bases, leaving 4 bases of the junction unmatched. The CDR3 here is CASSGRQGHYGYTF. Here the CDR3 DNA reads TGTGCCAGCAGCGGCCGACAGGGGCACTATGGCTACACCTTC.

This clone was seen a few times. V and J are TRBV4-1 and TRBJ1-2; a weak D match, TRBD1 (5 bases). V lost 0 bases and J 4 bases, leaving 12 bases between the germline ends. This CDR3 region has 15 residues. CDR1 is MGHRA, CDR2 YSYEKL, per germline. The CDR3: CASSQDWGSFYGYTF. CDR3 coding DNA: TGCGCCAGCAGCCAAGATTGGGGCAGCTTCTATGGCTACACCTTC.

V usage is TRBV9 and J usage is TRBJ1-3, with TRBD1 as a possible D gene (5 bases). This CDR3 contains 17 residues. CDR1 is SGDLS and CDR2 is YYNGEE in the germline V gene. The V end was cut by 3 bases, the J end by 1 base, with 17 bases between. This chain's CDR3 is CASSGGGTGPSGNTIYF. The CDR3 DNA reads TGTGCCAGCAGCGGGGGCGGGACGGGCCCTTCTGGAAACACCATATATTTT.

The V call is TRBV10-3, the J call TRBJ2-7, with D perhaps TRBD1 (6 bases). The CDR3 spans 13 residues. Germline CDR1 reads ENHRY; CDR2 reads SYGVKD. Deletions cut 11 bases from V and 2 bases from J, with 16 bases between. The DNA for the CDR3 is TGTGCCTCCTCCAGGGACAATGCCTACGAGCAGTACTTC. Translated: CASSRDNAYEQYF.

As DNA, the CDR3 is TGTGCCAGCAGCTCTACAGGGGTCACTGAAGCTTTCTTT. This sequence encodes CASSSTGVTEAFF. This chain links TRBV11-3 with TRBJ1-1; 7 nucleotides agree with TRBD1. The CDR3 extends over 13 amino acids. J was trimmed by 4 bases and V by 4 bases; bases with no gene match: 3. Per germline, CDR1 SGHNT and CDR2 YENEEA.

This sequence joins TRBV7-9 and TRBJ2-1, with 9 bases identical to TRBD1. Germline V gives CDR1 SEHNR, CDR2 FQNEAQ (reference sequence). The V gene end was trimmed by 4 bases and the J gene end by 8 bases; junction bases not matched to a gene: 12. The CDR3 has 16 amino acids. CDR3 sequence reads: CASSYTNRGHQYEQFF. The CDR3 DNA follows: TGTGCCAGCAGCTATACCAACAGGGGGCATCAATATGAGCAGTTCTTC. Based on the CDR3 plus reference TRBV7-9 and TRBJ2-1, the full variable domain is DTGVSQNPRHKITKRGQNVTFRCDPISEHNRLYWYRQTLGQGPEFLTYFQNEAQLEKSRLLSDRFSAERPKGSFSTLEIQRTEQGDSAMYLCASSYTNRGHQYEQFFGPGTRLTVL.

As regards this clone: One end of the junction does not line up with germline, which may come from a read error. The J gene is TRBJ1-2, the V gene TRBV29-1, with 9 bases identical to TRBD1. This CDR3 contains 16 residues. CDR1 is SQVTM, CDR2 ANQGSEA, per germline. For the CDR3, the DNA is TGCAGCGTAGAAGTATCCGGGACAGGGAGTACTTATGGCTACACCTTC. Amino acid sequence: CSVEVSGTGSTYGYTF.

This clone was picked up one time. The chain is built from TRBV10-2 and TRBJ2-7, with D possibly TRBD2 on 6 matching bases. The CDR3 runs 12 residues. From germline, CDR1 is WSHSY and CDR2 SAAADI. V gave up 8 bases and J gave up 1 base, with 9 bases separating them. The CDR3 DNA sequence: TGCGCCAGCGGGGGGATTTCCTACGAGCAGTACTTC. Translating gives CASGGISYEQYF.

This clone has a handful of counts. The rearrangement uses TRBV7-9 and TRBJ2-3; 7 bases map to TRBD2. CDR3 length equals 15 residues. The V gene's germline CDR1 is SEHNR and CDR2 FQNEAQ (reference sequence). J gave up 4 bases and V 5 bases, and 9 bases lay outside the gene matches. CDR3 in DNA: TGTGCCAGCAGCCCTCAGACTAGCTTCTCAGATACGCAGTATTTT. This codes for CASSPQTSFSDTQYF. The variable domain in full, completed from reference TRBV7-9 and TRBJ2-3, reads DTGVSQNPRHKITKRGQNVTFRCDPISEHNRLYWYRQTLGQGPEFLTYFQNEAQLEKSRLLSDRFSAERPKGSFSTLEIQRTEQGDSAMYLCASSPQTSFSDTQYFGPGTRLTVL.

This clone was seen only a few times. The genes are TRBV6-4 and TRBJ2-1, with D uncertain. V was clipped by 11 bases and J by 6 bases, with 11 bases between them. The CDR3 runs to 11 residues. Per the germline V gene, CDR1 is MRHNA and CDR2 is SNTAGT. DNA for the CDR3: TGTGCCTATTATGTCCCCAATGAGCAGTTCTTC. This translates into CAYYVPNEQFF.

This rearrangement joins TRBV14 to TRBJ1-6, with D hard to call. Trimming took off 1 base at V and 7 bases at J, with 17 bases between the two ends. The CDR3 has 17 amino acids. Germline CDR1 is SGHDN and CDR2 is FVKESK. The chain's CDR3 is CASSQVGRAGVNSPLHF. As DNA, the CDR3 is TGTGCCAGCAGCCAAGTGGGTCGCGCAGGCGTAAATTCACCCCTCCACTTT.

This chain joins TRBV4-3 and TRBJ2-1; 7 positions match TRBD2. Germline CDR1 is LGHNA and CDR2 is YSLEER. The CDR3 is 17 amino acids. J was trimmed by 2 bases and V by 0 bases; bases with no gene match: 7. This CDR3 reads CASSQDLGGGPYNEQFF. The CDR3 coding sequence is TGCGCCAGCAGCCAAGATCTGGGCGGGGGACCCTACAATGAGCAGTTCTTC.

This clone was seen only a few times. The chain uses TRBV6-1 and TRBJ2-2, with D possibly matching TRBD1 (5 bases). Germline CDR1 is MNHNS and CDR2 is SASEGT. V was pared by 5 bases and J by 0 bases, with 10 bases between. The length of the CDR3 is 15 residues. CDR3 region: CASSIRTSNTGELFF. DNA for the CDR3: TGTGCCAGCAGTATCCGGACATCGAACACCGGGGAGCTGTTTTTT.

This clone came up a few times. The chain has TRBV6-1 and TRBJ2-2; 8 bases agree with TRBD1. CDR3 size: 16 residues. The germline V gene has CDR1 MNHNS and CDR2 SASEGT. V was pared by 1 base and J by 6 bases, with 7 bases of the junction left unmatched. CDR3 protein: CASSEVPGGRSGELFF. The CDR3 coding sequence is TGTGCCAGCAGTGAAGTCCCAGGGGGCCGATCCGGGGAGCTGTTTTTT.

This clone was seen once. V usage is TRBV6-6 and J usage is TRBJ2-1, with 7 bases fitting TRBD1. Germline loops: CDR1 MNHNY, CDR2 SVGAGI (reference sequence). V lost 5 bases, J lost 4 bases, and 5 bases stayed unmatched. This CDR3 is 14 amino acids long. Written as DNA, the CDR3 is TGTGCCAGCAGTCCCCCGGGACAGTACAATGAGCAGTTCTTC. Residues: CASSPPGQYNEQFF.

J is TRBJ1-3 and V is TRBV11-2; 12 nucleotides align to TRBD1. CDR1 and CDR2 from the germline V gene are SGHAT and FQNNGV. V lost 5 bases, J lost 3 bases, and 5 bases stayed unmatched. CDR3 length equals 16 residues. The CDR3 DNA is TGTGCCAGCAGCCGGGGGACAGGGGGCATTGGAAACACCATATATTTT. Its protein product is CASSRGTGGIGNTIYF.

This clone was detected a few times. V and J are TRBV15 and TRBJ1-1; 7 bases map to TRBD1. Germline values: CDR1 LNHNV, CDR2 YYDKDF (reference sequence). After removal of 0 bases from V and 11 bases from J, the junction contained 3 bases not matched to a gene. The CDR3 runs 12 residues. The CDR3 spells CATSRERGRAFF. CDR3 bases: TGTGCCACCAGCAGAGAGAGGGGGCGGGCTTTCTTT. Combining the CDR3 with reference TRBV15 and TRBJ1-1 gives the whole variable domain DAMVIQNPRYQVTQFGKPVTLSCSQTLNHNVMYWYQQKSSQAPKLLFHYYDKDFNNEADTPDNFQSRRPNTSFCFLDIRSPGLGDTAMYLCATSRERGRAFFGQGTRLTVV.

This clone occurred a few times. The CDR3 carries no conserved terminal phenylalanine or tryptophan, so it likely arises from a read error. The rearrangement uses TRBV10-3 and TRBJ2-3; 8 positions agree with TRBD2. Losses at the gene ends were 7 bases for V and 4 bases for J; bases not matched to a gene: 7. The CDR3 totals 14 residues. Germline V gene data show CDR1 as ENHRY and CDR2 as SYGVKD. The CDR3 region is CAIMPDGRADTQYV. The CDR3 DNA follows: TGTGCCATCATGCCCGACGGGAGGGCAGATACGCAGTATGTT.

The chain uses TRBV5-4 and TRBJ1-2, with D possibly being TRBD1 (5 bases). CDR1 is SGHNT, CDR2 YYREEE, per germline (reference sequence). Trimming left V 4 bases short and J 5 bases short, with 15 bases between. CDR3 size: 14 residues. The CDR3 DNA reads as TGTGCCAGCAGCCCGCTAGGGGCTAGTTATGGCTACACCTTC. It yields the protein CASSPLGASYGYTF.

This clone was observed a few times. V usage is TRBV5-4 and J usage is TRBJ1-1, with a possible D match to TRBD1 (5 bases). Germline assignment: CDR1 SGHNT and CDR2 YYREEE (reference sequence). This CDR3 contains 12 residues. Trimming removed 3 bases at V and 3 bases at J, with 6 bases between. The CDR3 region is CASSWGDTEAFF. The CDR3 DNA reads TGTGCCAGCAGCTGGGGGGACACTGAAGCTTTCTTT.

The chain uses TRBV29-1 and TRBJ1-2; D ambiguous. The CDR3 is made up of 11 amino acids. CDR1 SQVTM and CDR2 ANQGSEA come from the germline V gene. Trimming took off 5 bases at V and 5 bases at J, with 9 bases between the two ends. CDR3 protein: CSVTGIYGYTF. The DNA for the CDR3 is TGCAGCGTTACCGGGATTTATGGCTACACCTTC.

The chain couples TRBV14 to TRBJ2-1; D is uncertain. V was clipped by 1 base and J by 0 bases, with 7 bases between them. CDR1 SGHDN and CDR2 FVKESK come from the germline V gene. The CDR3 covers 15 residues. The CDR3 DNA reads as TGTGCCAGCAGCCAAGTCGACACCTCCTACAATGAGCAGTTCTTC. This codes for CASSQVDTSYNEQFF.

The J gene is TRBJ2-2, the V gene TRBV5-1; TRBD1 is a possible D gene (5 bases). The length of the CDR3 is 14 residues. Germline CDR1 SGHRS, CDR2 YFSETQ. Trimming took 0 bases from V and 6 from J, leaving 9 bases between them. The CDR3 DNA reads as TGCGCCAGCAGCTTGGTGGGGCCCTCCGGGGAGCTGTTTTTT. It yields the protein CASSLVGPSGELFF.

The J gene is TRBJ1-1, the V gene TRBV6-5, with TRBD1 matching over 8 bases. This CDR3 comprises 14 residues. Trimming cost V 6 bases and J 4 bases; bases outside gene matches: 7. CDR1 MNHEY and CDR2 SVGAGI come from the germline V gene. This CDR3 is CASRPAGQVTEAFF. The CDR3 nucleotides are TGTGCCAGCAGGCCCGCGGGACAGGTCACTGAAGCTTTCTTT.

The chain joins TRBV28 to TRBJ2-1, with TRBD2 as a possible D gene (5 bases). Trimming stripped 7 bases from V and 6 bases from J, with 16 bases between. CDR1 and CDR2 from the germline V gene are MDHEN and SYDVKM. CDR3 size: 14 residues. CDR3 sequence reads: CASTPGKGPNEQFF. CDR3 bases: TGTGCCAGCACCCCGGGAAAGGGCCCCAATGAGCAGTTCTTC.

This clone was observed a few times. The chain couples TRBV5-1 to TRBJ2-1, with 7 positions matching TRBD2. Trimming took 4 bases from V and 4 from J; bases not matched to a gene: 8. Germline V gene data show CDR1 as SGHRS and CDR2 as YFSETQ. This CDR3 spans 15 amino acids. CDR3 in DNA: TGCGCCAGCAGCGAATCTAGCGGTGATTACAATGAGCAGTTCTTC. This encodes CASSESSGDYNEQFF.

This clone was observed a few times. The chain combines TRBV4-3 with TRBJ2-7, with a tentative D call TRBD2 (6 bases). Germline V gene sequence: CDR1 LGHNA, CDR2 YSLEER. CDR3 size: 14 residues. V was clipped by 1 base and J by 7 bases, with 14 bases between them. The CDR3 nucleotides are TGCGCCAGCAGCCAAGGGGTCCTAGCGAATGAGCAGTACTTC. It specifies CASSQGVLANEQYF.